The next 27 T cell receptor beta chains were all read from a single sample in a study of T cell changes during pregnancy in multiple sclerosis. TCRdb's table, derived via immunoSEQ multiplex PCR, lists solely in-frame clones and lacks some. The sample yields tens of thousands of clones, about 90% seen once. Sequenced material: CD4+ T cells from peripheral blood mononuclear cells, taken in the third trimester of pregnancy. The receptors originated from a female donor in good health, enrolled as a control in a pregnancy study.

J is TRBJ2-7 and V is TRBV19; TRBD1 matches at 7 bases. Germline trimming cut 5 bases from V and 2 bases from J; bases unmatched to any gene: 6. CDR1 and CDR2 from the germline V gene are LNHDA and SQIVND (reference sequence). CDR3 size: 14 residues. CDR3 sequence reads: CASSSRQGTYEQYF. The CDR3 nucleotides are TGTGCCAGTAGTTCAAGACAGGGTACCTACGAGCAGTACTTC.

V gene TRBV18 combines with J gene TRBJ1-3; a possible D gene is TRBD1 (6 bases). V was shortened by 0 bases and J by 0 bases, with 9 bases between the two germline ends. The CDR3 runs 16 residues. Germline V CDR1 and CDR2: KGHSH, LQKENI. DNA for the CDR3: TGTGCCAGCTCACCACCCCAGGGGAACTCTGGAAACACCATATATTTT. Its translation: CASSPPQGNSGNTIYF.

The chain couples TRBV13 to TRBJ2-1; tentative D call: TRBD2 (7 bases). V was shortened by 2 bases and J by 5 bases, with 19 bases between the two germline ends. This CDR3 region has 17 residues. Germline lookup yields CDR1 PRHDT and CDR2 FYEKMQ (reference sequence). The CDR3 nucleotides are TGTGCCAGCAGCTTAAGGCGGGAGAGGTACAGGGACAATGAGCAGTTCTTC. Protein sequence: CASSLRRERYRDNEQFF.

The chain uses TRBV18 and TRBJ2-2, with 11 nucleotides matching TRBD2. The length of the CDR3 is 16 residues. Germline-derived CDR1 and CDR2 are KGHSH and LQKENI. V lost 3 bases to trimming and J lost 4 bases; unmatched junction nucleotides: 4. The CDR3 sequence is CASSPLAGGLTGELFF. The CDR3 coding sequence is TGTGCCAGCTCACCTCTAGCGGGGGGCCTCACCGGGGAGCTGTTTTTT.

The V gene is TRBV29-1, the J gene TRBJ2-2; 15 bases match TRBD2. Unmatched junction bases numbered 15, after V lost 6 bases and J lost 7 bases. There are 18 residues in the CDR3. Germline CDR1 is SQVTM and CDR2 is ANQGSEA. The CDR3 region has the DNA TGCAGCGTACGCGGACTAGCGGGAGGGCCGGGAGATGGCGGGGAGCTGTTTTTT. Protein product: CSVRGLAGGPGDGGELFF.

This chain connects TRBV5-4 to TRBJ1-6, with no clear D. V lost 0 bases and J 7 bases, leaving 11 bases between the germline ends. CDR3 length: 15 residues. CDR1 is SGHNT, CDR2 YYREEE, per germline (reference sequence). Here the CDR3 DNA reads TGTGCCAGCAGCTTGGCCGAGGGTTGGAATTCACCCCTCCACTTT. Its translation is CASSLAEGWNSPLHF.

CDR3 sequence reads: CASSEADRENSPLHF. In DNA, the CDR3 is TGTGCCAGCAGTGAAGCTGACAGGGAAAATTCACCCCTCCACTTT. This chain uses TRBV2 with TRBJ1-6; 7 bases line up with TRBD1. Losses at the gene ends were 0 bases for V and 7 bases for J; bases not matched to a gene: 3. In germline, CDR1 is SNHLY, CDR2 FYNNEI. The CDR3 runs to 15 residues.

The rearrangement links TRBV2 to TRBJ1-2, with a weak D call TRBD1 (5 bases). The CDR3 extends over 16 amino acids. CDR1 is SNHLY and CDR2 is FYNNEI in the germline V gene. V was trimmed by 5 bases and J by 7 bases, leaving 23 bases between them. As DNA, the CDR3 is TGTGCCAGCAGTAGAACCCAGGGTGCCTCCGGTGCTGGCTACACCTTC. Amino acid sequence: CASSRTQGASGAGYTF.

The CDR3 nucleotides read TGTGCCAGTAAGGGACAGGGGTTCGGGGAGCTGTTTTTT. Residues: CASKGQGFGELFF. The chain carries TRBV19 and TRBJ2-2, with 10 bases matching TRBD1. V shed 7 bases, J shed 7 bases, and the junction held 3 bases outside the gene matches. Germline CDR1 LNHDA, CDR2 SQIVND (reference sequence). This CDR3 region has 13 residues.

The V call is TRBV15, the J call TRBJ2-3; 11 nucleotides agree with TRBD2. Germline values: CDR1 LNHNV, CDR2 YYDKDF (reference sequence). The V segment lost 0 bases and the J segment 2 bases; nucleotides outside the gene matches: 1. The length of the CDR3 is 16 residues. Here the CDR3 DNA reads TGTGCCACCAGCAGAGATAGCGGGAGGGCCACAGATACGCAGTATTTT. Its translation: CATSRDSGRATDTQYF. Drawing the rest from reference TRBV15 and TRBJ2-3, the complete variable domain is DAMVIQNPRYQVTQFGKPVTLSCSQTLNHNVMYWYQQKSSQAPKLLFHYYDKDFNNEADTPDNFQSRRPNTSFCFLDIRSPGLGDTAMYLCATSRDSGRATDTQYFGPGTRLTVL.

The CDR3 region has the DNA TGTGCCACCAGCAGGTTAGGACTAGCCGTAATCCCAGATACGCAGTATTTT. Amino acids: CATSRLGLAVIPDTQYF. The chain has TRBV15 and TRBJ2-3, with TRBD2 matching 8 bases. This CDR3 is 17 amino acids long. Germline assignment: CDR1 LNHNV and CDR2 YYDKDF (reference sequence). The V gene end was trimmed by 3 bases and the J gene end by 4 bases; junction bases not matched to a gene: 12.

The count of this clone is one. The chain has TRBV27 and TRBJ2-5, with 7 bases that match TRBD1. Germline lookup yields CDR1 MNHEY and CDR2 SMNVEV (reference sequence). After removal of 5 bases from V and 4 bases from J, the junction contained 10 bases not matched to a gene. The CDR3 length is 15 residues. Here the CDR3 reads CASSHGQAAGETQYF. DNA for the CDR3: TGTGCCAGCAGTCACGGACAGGCGGCAGGAGAGACCCAGTACTTC.

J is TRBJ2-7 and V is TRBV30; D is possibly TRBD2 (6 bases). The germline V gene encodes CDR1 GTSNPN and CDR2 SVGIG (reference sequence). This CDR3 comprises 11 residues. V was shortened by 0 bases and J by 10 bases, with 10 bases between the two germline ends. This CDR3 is CAWSVGDFQYF. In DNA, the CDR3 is TGTGCCTGGAGTGTAGGGGACTTCCAGTACTTC.

CDR3 sequence: CASSFGKGGTQYF. In DNA, the CDR3 is TGTGCCAGCAGCTTCGGTAAAGGGGGGACCCAGTACTTC. V gene TRBV5-8 combines with J gene TRBJ2-5; D might be TRBD1 (6 bases). Germline loops: CDR1 SGHTS, CDR2 YDEGEE. Trimming took 2 bases from V and 7 from J, leaving 12 bases between them. The CDR3 is made up of 13 amino acids. Full variable domain (rest looked up from reference TRBV5-8 and TRBJ2-5): EAGVTQSPTHLIKTRGQQATLRCSPISGHTSVYWYQQALGLGLQFLLWYDEGEERNRGNFPPRFSGRQFPNYSSELNVNALELEDSALYLCASSFGKGGTQYFGPGTRLLVL.

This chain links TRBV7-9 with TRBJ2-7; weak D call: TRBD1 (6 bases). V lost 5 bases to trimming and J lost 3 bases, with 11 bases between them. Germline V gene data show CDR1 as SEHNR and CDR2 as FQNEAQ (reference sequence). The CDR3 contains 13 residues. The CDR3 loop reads CASSPGTHYEQYF. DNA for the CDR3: TGTGCCAGCAGCCCCGGGACACACTACGAGCAGTACTTC.

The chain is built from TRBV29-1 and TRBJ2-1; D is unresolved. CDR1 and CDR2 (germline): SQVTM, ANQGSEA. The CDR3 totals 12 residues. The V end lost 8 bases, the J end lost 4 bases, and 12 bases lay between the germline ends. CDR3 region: CSPSNGYNEQFF. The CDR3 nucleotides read TGCAGCCCCTCCAACGGTTACAATGAGCAGTTCTTC.

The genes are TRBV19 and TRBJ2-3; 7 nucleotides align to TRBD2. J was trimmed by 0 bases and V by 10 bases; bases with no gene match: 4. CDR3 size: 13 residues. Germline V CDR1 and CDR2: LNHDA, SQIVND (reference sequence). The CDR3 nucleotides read TGTGCCACTAAACTAGCGAGCACAGATACGCAGTATTTT. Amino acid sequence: CATKLASTDTQYF.

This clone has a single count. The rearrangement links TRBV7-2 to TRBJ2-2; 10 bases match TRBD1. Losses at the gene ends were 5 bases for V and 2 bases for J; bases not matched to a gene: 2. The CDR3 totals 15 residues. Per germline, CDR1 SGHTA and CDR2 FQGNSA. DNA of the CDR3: TGTGCCAGCAGCCGGACAGGGGGTAACACCGGGGAGCTGTTTTTT. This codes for CASSRTGGNTGELFF.

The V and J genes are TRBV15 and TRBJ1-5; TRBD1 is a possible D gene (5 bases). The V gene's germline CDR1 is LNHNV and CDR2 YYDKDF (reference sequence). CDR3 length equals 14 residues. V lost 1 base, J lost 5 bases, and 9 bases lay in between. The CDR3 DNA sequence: TGTGCCACCAGCAGAGGCTGGGGGGATCAGCCCCAGCATTTT. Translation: CATSRGWGDQPQHF.

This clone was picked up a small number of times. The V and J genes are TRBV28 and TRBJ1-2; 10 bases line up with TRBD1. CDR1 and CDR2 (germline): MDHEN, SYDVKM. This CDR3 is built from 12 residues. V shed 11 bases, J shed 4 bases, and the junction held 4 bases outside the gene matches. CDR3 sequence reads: CASRTGGYGYTF. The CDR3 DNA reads TGTGCCTCGAGGACAGGGGGCTATGGCTACACCTTC.

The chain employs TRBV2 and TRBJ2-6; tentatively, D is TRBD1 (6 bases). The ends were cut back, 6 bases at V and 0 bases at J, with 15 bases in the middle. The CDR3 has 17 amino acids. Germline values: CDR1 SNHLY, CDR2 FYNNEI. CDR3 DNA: TGTGCCAGCAGGGCTCCGGGACATAGCTCTGGGGCCAACGTCCTGACTTTC. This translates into CASRAPGHSSGANVLTF.

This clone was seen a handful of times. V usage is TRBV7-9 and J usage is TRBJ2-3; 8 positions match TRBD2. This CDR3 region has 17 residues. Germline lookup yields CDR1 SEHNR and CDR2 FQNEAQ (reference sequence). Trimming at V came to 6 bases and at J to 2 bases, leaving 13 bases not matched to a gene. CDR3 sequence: CASSPLRRAGVTDTQYF. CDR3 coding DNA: TGTGCCAGCAGTCCTCTTCGGAGAGCGGGAGTCACAGATACGCAGTATTTT.

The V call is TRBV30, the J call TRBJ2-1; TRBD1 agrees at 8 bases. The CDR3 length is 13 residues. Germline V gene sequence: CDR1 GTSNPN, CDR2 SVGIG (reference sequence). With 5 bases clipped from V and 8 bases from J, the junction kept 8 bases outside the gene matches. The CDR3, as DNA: TGTGCCTGGGGGGGATACAGGGGGGATGAGCAGTTCTTC. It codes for CAWGGYRGDEQFF.

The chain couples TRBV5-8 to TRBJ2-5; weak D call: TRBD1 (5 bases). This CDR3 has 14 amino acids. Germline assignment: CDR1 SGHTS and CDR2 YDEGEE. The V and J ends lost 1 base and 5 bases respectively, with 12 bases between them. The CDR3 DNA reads TGTGCCAGCAGCTTGTTCAGGGCCGGGGAGACCCAGTACTTC. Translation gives CASSLFRAGETQYF.

CDR3 loop: CASSPGTADSPQYF. The DNA of the CDR3 is TGCGCCAGCAGCCCCGGGACAGCTGATAGCCCCCAGTACTTC. This chain joins TRBV5-1 and TRBJ2-5; TRBD1 matches at 7 bases. V was clipped by 4 bases and J by 9 bases; unmatched bases: 12. The CDR3 sequence is 14 residues long. From germline, CDR1 is SGHRS and CDR2 YFSETQ.

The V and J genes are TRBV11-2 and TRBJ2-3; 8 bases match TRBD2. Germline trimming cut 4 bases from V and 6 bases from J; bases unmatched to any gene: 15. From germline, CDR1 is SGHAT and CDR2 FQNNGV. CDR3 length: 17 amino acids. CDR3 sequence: CASSSRTGGPGYDTQYF. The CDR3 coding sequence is TGTGCCAGCAGCTCACGGACGGGAGGGCCTGGGTATGATACGCAGTATTTT. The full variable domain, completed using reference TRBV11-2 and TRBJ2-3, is EAGVAQSPRYKIIEKRQSVAFWCNPISGHATLYWYQQILGQGPKLLIQFQNNGVVDDSQLPKDRFSAERLKGVDSTLKIQPAKLEDSAVYLCASSSRTGGPGYDTQYFGPGTRLTVL.

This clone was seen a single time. The CDR3 nucleotides read TGTGCCAGCAGCGGGACTAGCGGGGGGGCTTACGAGCAGTACTTC. Residues: CASSGTSGGAYEQYF. The rearrangement links TRBV13 to TRBJ2-7, with 16 bases that match TRBD2. J gave up 4 bases and V 5 bases, and 2 bases lay outside the gene matches. This CDR3 region has 15 residues. The germline V gene has CDR1 PRHDT and CDR2 FYEKMQ (reference sequence).